A selection of T cell receptor beta chains follows, all from one sample in a study of regulatory T cells in long-lasting Graves disease. Via MiXCR, TCRdb re-called the multiplex PCR reads, giving one row per CDR3 protein. The sample contains roughly 350,000 distinct CDR3 sequences, over 15% of which appear only once. The data also belong to a second study, concerning T cells in Graves' hyperthyroidism and ophthalmopathy.

This material consisted of peripheral blood mononuclear cells (PBMCs), taken at new diagnosis, from a patient treated with antithyroid drugs. The receptors originated from a man aged 35-49 years with Graves disease. The CDR3 runs from the conserved cysteine through the conserved F or W. D genes are given only for firm matches. Clone size appears in some rows only: once, few, many, or a class for an expanded clone.

d_call | v_call | clone_size | cdr3_aa
TRBD2 | TRBV7-9 | - | CASSPTPGLAEGPRETQYF
- | TRBV12-3/TRBV12-4 | many | CASSLLGSDTQYF
TRBD2 | TRBV24-1 | many | CATSDPTSGSTDTQYF
- | TRBV4-1 | many | CASSSAVNKNIQYF
- | TRBV5-1 | many | CASSLTGRDEKLFF
TRBD1 | TRBV30 | - | CAWGELTGVNTEAFF
TRBD2 | TRBV20-1 | few | CSASPLAGPGVEQFF
- | TRBV6-2/TRBV6-3 | many | CASRQRSTQHF
- | TRBV12-3/TRBV12-4 | many | CASSPGWGETSTDTQYF
- | TRBV20-1 | few | CSARDLRQGSASPLHF
- | TRBV28 | many | CASRQAENPRETQYF
TRBD2 | TRBV15 | - | CATGRLAGGHEQFF
- | TRBV28 | many | CASSPWGGGGDTQYF
- | TRBV9 | many | CASSVGTHPDSPLHF
TRBD2 | TRBV12-3/TRBV12-4 | - | CASSFKSLGLAGDAYEQYF
TRBD1 | TRBV10-3 | many | CASGGQGLNTDTQYF
- | TRBV20-1 | - | CSASWRGSYNEQFF
- | TRBV2 | many | CASSERGTGEQFF
TRBD1 | TRBV5-1 | - | CASSSGTAISYEQYF
- | TRBV20-1 | many | CSARDRRGQETQYF
TRBD1 | TRBV25-1 | few | CASSANRGMSGYTF
- | TRBV18 | few | CASSPNPSGSNTGELFF
- | TRBV27 | - | CASSTPAAPTEAFF
- | TRBV18 | many | CASSPPGSQTQYF
TRBD1 | TRBV20-1 | many | CSASELGQEFTDTQYF
TRBD1 | TRBV19 | few | CASSTAGGKETQYF
TRBD2 | TRBV6-5 | few | CASSYPTSGGHEQFF
TRBD1 | TRBV4-1 | - | CASRAGQGYNQPQHF
- | TRBV5-1 | many | CASTAPNYEQYF
- | TRBV9 | few | CASSARMGSYEQYF
- | TRBV7-9 | few | CASSPENGAANEKLSF
TRBD2 | TRBV5-5 | few | CASSLGPGTRGNYEQYF
TRBD2 | TRBV4-1 | few | CASSQGHPGGRYNEQFF
- | TRBV5-1 | - | CASSLKDPEETQYF
- | TRBV6-1 | - | CASRGGSSNSPLHF
- | TRBV20-1 | many | CSARRGLAYEQYF
TRBD1 | TRBV7-3 | few | CASSSAGGGTEAFF
- | TRBV5-1 | many | CASSPGPAGRNTEAFF
- | TRBV11-2 | many | CASSLVGRITDTQYF
TRBD2 | TRBV5-1 | few | CASSWAGTSGGSSYEQYF
- | TRBV2 | many | CASSVGYEQYF
- | TRBV2 | many | CASSEIGLRTAIF
TRBD1 | TRBV24-1 | many | CATSDPSGQGYNEQFF
TRBD1 | TRBV28 | many | CASSPRGRGNSGANVLTF